Presented here are 7 T cell receptor beta chains from one specimen sequenced in a study of blood T cell repertoires in COVID-19. Libraries were prepared by immunoSEQ multiplex PCR; TCRdb keeps only in-frame clonotypes and omits some of them. The sample contains approximately 170,000 clones, around 85% of which appear only once. The sample was PBMCs or T cells enriched from blood (not recorded which). The receptors were sampled from a woman aged 30 to 39 who had recovered from COVID-19.

The chain has TRBV27 and TRBJ1-1, with 8 bases lining up with TRBD1. This CDR3 comprises 14 residues. Losses at the gene ends were 5 bases for V and 5 bases for J; bases not matched to a gene: 7. Germline CDR1 reads MNHEY; CDR2 reads SMNVEV (reference sequence). CDR3 sequence (DNA): TGTGCCAGCAGTCCCAGACAGGGGAGAACTGAAGCTTTCTTT. Translated: CASSPRQGRTEAFF.

The rearrangement joins TRBV5-6 to TRBJ2-7; TRBD1 might be the D (6 bases). Trimming removed 5 bases at V and 0 bases at J, with 18 bases between. The CDR3 is 16 amino acids. Per germline, CDR1 SGHDT and CDR2 YYEEEE. The CDR3 loop reads CASSPGPGASSYEQYV. The CDR3 DNA sequence: TGTGCCAGCAGTCCGGGACCAGGGGCAAGCTCCTACGAGCAGTACGTC.

V gene TRBV6-5 combines with J gene TRBJ1-2; D is unclear. From germline, CDR1 is MNHEY and CDR2 SVGAGI. V was clipped by 7 bases and J by 8 bases, with 17 bases between them. There are 13 residues in the CDR3. The CDR3 bases are TGTGCCAGCACCGCCGGGGTCCTGGGAGGCTACACCTTC. Translated, it gives CASTAGVLGGYTF.

The chain is built from TRBV2 and TRBJ2-1; TRBD1 matches 10 bases. Germline CDR1 reads SNHLY; CDR2 reads FYNNEI. This CDR3 is 15 amino acids long. Losses at the gene ends were 4 bases for V and 4 bases for J; bases not matched to a gene: 4. This chain's CDR3 is CASSGTGGGYNEQFF. CDR3 coding DNA: TGTGCCAGCAGTGGGACAGGGGGTGGTTACAATGAGCAGTTCTTC.

This chain uses TRBV5-1 with TRBJ2-1; D not certain. Trimming removed 4 bases at V and 4 bases at J, with 9 bases between. Germline CDR1 is SGHRS and CDR2 is YFSETQ. There are 13 residues in the CDR3. The CDR3: CASSDLGYNEQFF. As DNA, the CDR3 is TGCGCCAGCAGCGACCTAGGTTACAATGAGCAGTTCTTC.

The V gene is TRBV11-3, the J gene TRBJ2-2; 9 bases match TRBD2. The CDR3 is 17 residues long. CDR1 and CDR2 from the germline V gene are SGHNT and YENEEA. V shed 0 bases and J 7 bases; nucleotides not matched to a gene: 9. This chain's CDR3 is CASSLEVGGRAVGELFF. Written as DNA, the CDR3 is TGTGCCAGCAGCTTAGAAGTCGGCGGGAGGGCCGTCGGGGAGCTGTTTTTT.

CDR3 DNA: TGTGCCAGCAGCCGCGTTGGACTCAACAATGAGCAGTTCTTC. Translation gives CASSRVGLNNEQFF. The chain combines TRBV7-2 with TRBJ2-1; D may be TRBD2 (5 bases). Germline V CDR1 and CDR2: SGHTA, FQGNSA. This CDR3 comprises 14 residues. V was shortened by 5 bases and J by 5 bases, with 13 bases between the two germline ends.